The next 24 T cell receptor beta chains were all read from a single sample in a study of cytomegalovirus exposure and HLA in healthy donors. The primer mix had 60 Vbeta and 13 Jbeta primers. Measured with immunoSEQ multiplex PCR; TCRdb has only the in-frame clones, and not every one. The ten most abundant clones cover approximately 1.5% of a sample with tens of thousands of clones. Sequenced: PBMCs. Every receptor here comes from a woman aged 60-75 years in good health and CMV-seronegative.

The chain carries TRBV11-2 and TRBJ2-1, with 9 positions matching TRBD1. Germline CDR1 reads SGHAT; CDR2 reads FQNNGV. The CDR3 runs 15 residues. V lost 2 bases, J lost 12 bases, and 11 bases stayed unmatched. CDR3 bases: TGTGCCAGCAGCTTATATACAGGGGGCCAAATTCGGCAGTTCTTC. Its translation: CASSLYTGGQIRQFF.

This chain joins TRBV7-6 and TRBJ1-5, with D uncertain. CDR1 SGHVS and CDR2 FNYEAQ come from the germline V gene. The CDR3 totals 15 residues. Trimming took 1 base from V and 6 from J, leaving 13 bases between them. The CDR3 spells CASSLGPPGGQPQHF. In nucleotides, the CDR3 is TGTGCCAGCAGCTTAGGGCCTCCCGGAGGTCAGCCCCAGCATTTT.

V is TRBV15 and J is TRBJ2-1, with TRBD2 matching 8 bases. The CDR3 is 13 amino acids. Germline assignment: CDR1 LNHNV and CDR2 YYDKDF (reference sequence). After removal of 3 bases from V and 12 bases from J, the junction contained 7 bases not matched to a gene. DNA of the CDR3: TGTGCCACCAGCAGGGAGGATGGGACTAGGCAGTTCTTC. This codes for CATSREDGTRQFF.

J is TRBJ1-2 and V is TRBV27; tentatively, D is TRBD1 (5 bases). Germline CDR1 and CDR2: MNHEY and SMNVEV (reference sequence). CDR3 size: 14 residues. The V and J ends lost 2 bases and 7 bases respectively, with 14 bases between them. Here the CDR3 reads CASSLRRGEGGYTF. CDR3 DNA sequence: TGTGCCAGCAGTTTAAGACGGGGGGAGGGTGGCTACACCTTC.

In DNA, the CDR3 is TGTGCCAGCAGCTTGATTGGGGGACTAGCGACTACCTACGAGCAGTACTTC. Encoded protein: CASSLIGGLATTYEQYF. The J gene is TRBJ2-5, the V gene TRBV5-6; 10 nucleotides agree with TRBD2. The end of the DNA aligns better with TRBJ2-7, so the J call may be wrong. Germline V lookup: CDR1 SGHDT, CDR2 YYEEEE. The CDR3 spans 17 residues.

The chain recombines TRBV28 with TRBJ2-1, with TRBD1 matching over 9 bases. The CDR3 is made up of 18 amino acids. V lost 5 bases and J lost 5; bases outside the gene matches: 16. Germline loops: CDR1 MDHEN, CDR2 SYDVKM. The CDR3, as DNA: TGTGCCAGCAGTCCCGTACAGGGGGCAGGGGCGGGAAACAATGAGCAGTTCTTC. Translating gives CASSPVQGAGAGNNEQFF.

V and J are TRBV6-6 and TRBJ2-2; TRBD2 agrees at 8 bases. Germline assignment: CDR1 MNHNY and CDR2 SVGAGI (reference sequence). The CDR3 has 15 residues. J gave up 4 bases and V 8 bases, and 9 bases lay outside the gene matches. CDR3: CASRGGRVSTGELFF. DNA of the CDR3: TGTGCCAGCCGGGGGGGCCGCGTAAGCACCGGGGAGCTGTTTTTT.

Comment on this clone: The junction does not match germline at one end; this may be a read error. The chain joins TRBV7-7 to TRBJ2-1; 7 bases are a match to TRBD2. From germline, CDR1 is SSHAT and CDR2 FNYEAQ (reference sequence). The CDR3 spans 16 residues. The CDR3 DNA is TGTGCTAGCAGCTTAGAAGTGGGAGGGCCGCGTAATGAGCAGTTCTTC. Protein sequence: CASSLEVGGPRNEQFF.

CDR3: CAWGGTSGLYEQYF. CDR3 in DNA: TGTGCCTGGGGCGGGACTAGCGGGCTCTACGAGCAGTACTTC. The chain recombines TRBV30 with TRBJ2-7, with 12 bases aligning to TRBD2. This CDR3 comprises 14 residues. CDR1 is GTSNPN, CDR2 SVGIG, per germline (reference sequence). Trimming took 5 bases from V and 3 from J; bases not matched to a gene: 5.

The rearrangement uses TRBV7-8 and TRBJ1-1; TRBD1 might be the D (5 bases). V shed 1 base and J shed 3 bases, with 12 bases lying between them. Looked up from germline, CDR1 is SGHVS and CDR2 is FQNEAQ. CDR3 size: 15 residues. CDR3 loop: CASSLVGGTDTEAFF. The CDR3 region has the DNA TGTGCCAGCAGCTTAGTCGGGGGGACGGACACTGAAGCTTTCTTT.

This CDR3 is CSARTPQGDTQYF. The CDR3 DNA reads as TGCAGCGCCCGGACACCGCAAGGTGATACGCAGTATTTT. V is TRBV29-1 and J is TRBJ2-3; perhaps TRBD1 as D (5 bases). Germline CDR1 is SQVTM and CDR2 is ANQGSEA. This CDR3 is 13 amino acids long. With 7 bases removed from V and 6 bases from J, the gap between germline ends came to 17 bases.

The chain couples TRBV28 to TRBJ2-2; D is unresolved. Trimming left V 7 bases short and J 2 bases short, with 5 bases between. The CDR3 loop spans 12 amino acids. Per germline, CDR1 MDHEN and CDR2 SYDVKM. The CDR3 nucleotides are TGTGCCAGCAACCTAAACACCGGGGAGCTGTTTTTT. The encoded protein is CASNLNTGELFF.

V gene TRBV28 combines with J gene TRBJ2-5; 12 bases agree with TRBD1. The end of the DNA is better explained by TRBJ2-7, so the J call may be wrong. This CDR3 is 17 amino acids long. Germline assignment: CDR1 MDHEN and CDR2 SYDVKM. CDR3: CASSSLGTGGLGNEQYF. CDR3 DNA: TGTGCCAGCAGTTCCCTCGGGACAGGGGGCTTAGGGAACGAGCAGTACTTC.

This chain's CDR3 is CASSYLESGATEAFF. CDR3 sequence (DNA): TGCGCCAGCAGCTATTTAGAATCTGGGGCCACTGAAGCTTTCTTT. The chain carries TRBV5-1 and TRBJ1-1; a weak D match, TRBD1 (5 bases). CDR1 is SGHRS, CDR2 YFSETQ, per germline. The length of the CDR3 is 15 residues. V was clipped by 3 bases and J by 4 bases, with 16 bases between them.

The CDR3 nucleotides are TGTGCCAGCAACCTGGGGGCAGCGAGATATGGCTACACCTTC. The encoded protein is CASNLGAARYGYTF. The chain is built from TRBV28 and TRBJ1-2; tentatively, D is TRBD1 (6 bases). Deletions cut 7 bases from V and 5 bases from J, with 17 bases between. CDR3 length equals 14 residues. Germline CDR1 MDHEN, CDR2 SYDVKM.

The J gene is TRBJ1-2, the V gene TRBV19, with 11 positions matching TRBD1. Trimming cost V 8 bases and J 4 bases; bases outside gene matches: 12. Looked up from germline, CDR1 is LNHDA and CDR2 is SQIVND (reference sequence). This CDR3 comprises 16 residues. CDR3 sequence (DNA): TGTGCCAGTCATCGGACAGGGGGCTTGGAGAGCTATGGCTACACCTTC. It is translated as CASHRTGGLESYGYTF.

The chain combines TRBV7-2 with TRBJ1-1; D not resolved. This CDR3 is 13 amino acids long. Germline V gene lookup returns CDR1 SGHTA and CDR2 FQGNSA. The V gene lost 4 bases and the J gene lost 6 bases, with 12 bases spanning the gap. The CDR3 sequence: CASSSQVGSEAFF. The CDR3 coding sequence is TGTGCCAGCAGCTCCCAGGTTGGGTCTGAAGCTTTCTTT.

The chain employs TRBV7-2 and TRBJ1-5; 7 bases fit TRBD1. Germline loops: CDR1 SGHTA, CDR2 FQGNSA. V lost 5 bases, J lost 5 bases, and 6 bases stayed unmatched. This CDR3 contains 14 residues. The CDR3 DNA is TGTGCCAGCAGCCAACAGGGGATCTATCAGCCCCAGCATTTT. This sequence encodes CASSQQGIYQPQHF.

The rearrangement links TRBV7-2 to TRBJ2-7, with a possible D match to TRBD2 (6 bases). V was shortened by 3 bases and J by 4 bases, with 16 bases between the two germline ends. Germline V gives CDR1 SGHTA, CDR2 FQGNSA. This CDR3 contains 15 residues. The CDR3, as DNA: TGTGCCAGCAGCTTGGGTGGCGGGATGGGATACGAGCAGTACTTC. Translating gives CASSLGGGMGYEQYF.

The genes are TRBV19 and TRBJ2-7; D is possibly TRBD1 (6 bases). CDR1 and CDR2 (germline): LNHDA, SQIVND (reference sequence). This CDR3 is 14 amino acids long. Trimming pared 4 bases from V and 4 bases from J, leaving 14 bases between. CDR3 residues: CASSRAGVGYEQYF. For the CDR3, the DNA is TGTGCCAGTAGTAGGGCAGGGGTTGGGTACGAGCAGTACTTC.

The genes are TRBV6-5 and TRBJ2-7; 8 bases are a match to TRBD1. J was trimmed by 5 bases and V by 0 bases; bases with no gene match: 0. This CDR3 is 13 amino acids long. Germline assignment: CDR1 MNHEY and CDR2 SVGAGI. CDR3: CASSYSDRDEQYF. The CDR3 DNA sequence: TGTGCCAGCAGTTACTCGGACAGGGACGAGCAGTACTTC.

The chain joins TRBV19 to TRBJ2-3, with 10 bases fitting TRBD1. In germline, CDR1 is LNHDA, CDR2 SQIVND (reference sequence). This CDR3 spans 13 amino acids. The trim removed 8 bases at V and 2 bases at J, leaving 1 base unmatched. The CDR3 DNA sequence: TGTGCCAGTGGGACAGGGGCCACAGATACGCAGTATTTT. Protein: CASGTGATDTQYF.

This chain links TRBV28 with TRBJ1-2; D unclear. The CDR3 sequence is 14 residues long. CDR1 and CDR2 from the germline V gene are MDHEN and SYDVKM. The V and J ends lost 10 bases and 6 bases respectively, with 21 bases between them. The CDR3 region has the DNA TGTGCCACCCCGATTCCCGGGGTTGCCGATGGCTACACCTTC. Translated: CATPIPGVADGYTF.

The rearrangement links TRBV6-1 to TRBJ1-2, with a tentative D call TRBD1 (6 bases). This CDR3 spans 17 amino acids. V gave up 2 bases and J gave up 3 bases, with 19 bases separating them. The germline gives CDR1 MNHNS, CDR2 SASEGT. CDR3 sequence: CASSETPGYAGDYGYTF. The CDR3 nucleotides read TGTGCCAGCAGTGAAACCCCAGGATACGCAGGGGACTATGGCTACACCTTC.